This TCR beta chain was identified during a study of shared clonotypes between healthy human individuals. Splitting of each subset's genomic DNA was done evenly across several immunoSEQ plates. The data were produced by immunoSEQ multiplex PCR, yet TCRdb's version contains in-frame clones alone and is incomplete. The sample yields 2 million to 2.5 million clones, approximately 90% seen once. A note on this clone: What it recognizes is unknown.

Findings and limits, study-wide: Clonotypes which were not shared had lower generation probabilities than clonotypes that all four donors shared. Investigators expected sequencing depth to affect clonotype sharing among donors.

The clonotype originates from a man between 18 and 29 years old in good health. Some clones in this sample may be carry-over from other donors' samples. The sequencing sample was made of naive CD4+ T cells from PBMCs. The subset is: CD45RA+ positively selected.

The CDR3, as DNA: TGTGCCAGCAGGACCCCGACAGGGGGCACAGAGACCCAGTACTTC. Protein sequence: CASRTPTGGTETQYF. The chain joins TRBV6-1 to TRBJ2-5, with TRBD1 matching over 10 bases. CDR3 size: 15 residues. CDR1 MNHNS and CDR2 SASEGT come from the germline V gene. With V trimmed by 6 bases and J by 4 bases, 8 bases remained unmatched.